Each of the 19 T cell receptor beta chains below was sequenced from the same sample in a study of blood T cells in healthy people across ages. PCR was performed a second time for 7 to 11 cycles using a sample-barcoded 5' primer and a J-beta primer mix. TCRdb called the 5' RACE reads again in MiXCR, with one record for every CDR3 protein. The sample has 1.5 million to 2 million distinct CDR3 sequences, under 30% seen once. Sequencing was carried out using blood. These receptors all come from a woman under 40 in good health.

The genes are TRBV15 and TRBJ2-3, with D unclear. V lost 2 bases and J 4 bases, leaving 10 bases between the germline ends. CDR3 length: 14 residues. The V gene's germline CDR1 is LNHNV and CDR2 YYDKDF (reference sequence). CDR3 amino acids: CATSRLFVSDTQYF. DNA of the CDR3: TGTGCCACCAGCAGATTGTTTGTCTCAGATACGCAGTATTTT.

The DNA for the CDR3 is TGCAGCGTCAAAGGGGGACTACAATACAATGAGCAGTACTTC. Encoded protein: CSVKGGLQYNEQYF. The chain combines TRBV29-1 with TRBJ2-4; D perhaps matches TRBD2 (7 bases). The CDR3 covers 14 residues. Germline CDR1 reads SQVTM; CDR2 reads ANQGSEA. The V and J ends lost 6 bases and 13 bases respectively, with 25 bases between them.

This chain joins TRBV2 and TRBJ2-2, with D possibly being TRBD1 (5 bases). CDR1 SNHLY and CDR2 FYNNEI come from the germline V gene. V was clipped by 6 bases and J by 6 bases, with 11 bases between them. This CDR3 is 13 amino acids long. CDR3 nucleotides: TGTGCCAGCAGGACAGAGTGGGCCGGGGAGCTGTTTTTT. It translates to CASRTEWAGELFF.

This clonotype was counted between two and nine times. The chain links TRBV20-1 to TRBJ1-2; D unclear. The germline V gene has CDR1 DFQATT and CDR2 SNEGSKA (reference sequence). CDR3 length: 10 residues. The CDR3 reads CTVGFNGYTF. The CDR3 nucleotides are TGCACCGTAGGGTTCAACGGCTACACCTTC.

The genes are TRBV5-1 and TRBJ2-7; D may be TRBD1 (5 bases). The CDR3 is 14 amino acids. The germline gives CDR1 SGHRS, CDR2 YFSETQ. V lost 3 bases and J 1 base, leaving 11 bases between the germline ends. The CDR3 loop is CASSWATGSYEQYF. The CDR3 region has the DNA TGCGCCAGCAGCTGGGCCACAGGATCCTACGAGCAGTACTTC.

This clonotype was counted only a few times. For the CDR3, the DNA is TGTGCCAGCAGTTACCTCAAGCGGGAGAGGGTTGAGCAGTTCTTC. It translates to CASSYLKRERVEQFF. The chain links TRBV6-6 to TRBJ2-1; TRBD2 agrees at 8 bases. This CDR3 is 15 amino acids long. The J segment lost 9 bases and the V segment lost 2 bases, leaving 9 bases of the junction unmatched. Germline loops: CDR1 MNHNY, CDR2 SVGAGI (reference sequence).

This clonotype was counted ten times or more. The rearrangement joins TRBV29-1 to TRBJ2-5; either TRBD1 or TRBD2 may supply D (5 bases each). Germline CDR1 SQVTM, CDR2 ANQGSEA. The CDR3 runs to 13 residues. V was shortened by 5 bases and J by 5 bases, with 15 bases between the two germline ends. This CDR3 is CSVFRDAAETQYF. CDR3 DNA sequence: TGCAGCGTTTTCCGGGACGCTGCGGAGACCCAGTACTTC.

This clonotype was seen ten or more times. V and J are TRBV20-1 and TRBJ2-7; perhaps TRBD1 as D (6 bases). Trimming cost V 4 bases and J 3 bases, with 16 bases left between them. Germline CDR1 DFQATT, CDR2 SNEGSKA (reference sequence). The CDR3 sequence is 14 residues long. CDR3 residues: CSATEENRDYEQYF. DNA of the CDR3: TGCAGTGCTACTGAGGAAAACAGGGACTACGAGCAGTACTTC.

This clonotype was recorded only once. This chain connects TRBV5-4 to TRBJ2-4; 7 positions agree with TRBD1. The CDR3 runs to 16 residues. Germline V gene data show CDR1 as SGHNT and CDR2 as YYREEE (reference sequence). V shed 4 bases and J 5 bases; nucleotides not matched to a gene: 12. In DNA, the CDR3 is TGTGCCAGCAGCAGAGGGGGACAGTCAGAGGAAAACATTCAGTACTTC. Protein sequence: CASSRGGQSEENIQYF.

This chain uses TRBV7-2 with TRBJ2-5; D possibly corresponds to TRBD2 (5 bases). Trimming left V 5 bases short and J 9 bases short, with 22 bases between. The V gene's germline CDR1 is SGHTA and CDR2 FQGNSA. The CDR3 runs to 15 residues. CDR3 loop: CASSPEGMRVEAQYF. In DNA, the CDR3 is TGTGCCAGCAGCCCAGAGGGTATGAGGGTTGAAGCCCAGTACTTC.

The rearrangement joins TRBV4-1 to TRBJ1-4; D ambiguous. Germline-derived CDR1 and CDR2 are MGHRA and YSYEKL. The CDR3 sequence is 13 residues long. Trimming pared 3 bases from V and 8 bases from J, leaving 10 bases between. In DNA form, the CDR3 reads TGCGCCAGCAGCCAGGCGGGTCGCGAAAAACTGTTTTTT. Its translation: CASSQAGREKLFF.

Note on this clonotype: The junction departs from germline at one end; a sequencing error may be responsible. The CDR3 DNA follows: TGTGCCAGCAGCGTAACTGACAGCAATCGGCCCCAGCATTTT. Translated, it gives CASSVTDSNRPQHF. The chain joins TRBV9 to TRBJ1-5, with a weak D call TRBD1 (5 bases). CDR1 is SGDLS and CDR2 is YYNGEE in the germline V gene. The CDR3 spans 14 residues. Full variable domain (remainder filled in from reference TRBV9 and TRBJ1-5): DSGVTQTPKHLITATGQRVTLRCSPRSGDLSVYWYQQSLDQGLQFLIQYYNGEERAKGNILERFSAQQFPDLHSELNLSSLELGDSALYFCASSVTDSNRPQHFGDGTRLSIL.

The genes are TRBV28 and TRBJ2-7; D is possibly TRBD1 (6 bases). Trimming pared 8 bases from V and 3 bases from J, leaving 17 bases between. The CDR3 consists of 14 residues. Germline V gene data show CDR1 as MDHEN and CDR2 as SYDVKM. Here the CDR3 DNA reads TGTGCCAGCCCCCCCTCGACAGGATACTACGAGCAGTACTTC. Residues: CASPPSTGYYEQYF.

CDR3 nucleotide sequence: TGTGCCAGCAGCCAATATATAGAGGGACAACGGGGCTACACCTTC. Amino acid sequence: CASSQYIEGQRGYTF. V is TRBV3-1 and J is TRBJ1-2; a weak D match, TRBD1 (6 bases). V shed 2 bases and J shed 8 bases, with 18 bases lying between them. The CDR3 consists of 15 residues. From germline, CDR1 is LGHDT and CDR2 YNNKEL (reference sequence).

The rearrangement uses TRBV6-5 and TRBJ1-5, with D unresolved. The V and J ends lost 0 bases and 10 bases respectively, with 10 bases between them. The CDR3 has 13 amino acids. Germline assignment: CDR1 MNHEY and CDR2 SVGAGI. The CDR3 DNA sequence: TGTGCCAGCAGTTACTCGTACCGGGCACCCCAGCATTTT. This translates into CASSYSYRAPQHF.

The chain has TRBV7-3 and TRBJ2-3, with 13 bases lining up with TRBD2. The V and J ends lost 2 bases and 6 bases, in that order; junction bases with no gene match: 5. Per the germline V gene, CDR1 is SGHTA and CDR2 is FQGTGA. The CDR3 totals 16 residues. The CDR3 DNA is TGTGCCAGCAGCTTACGACTAGCGGGGGGCGCGGATACGCAGTATTTT. This encodes CASSLRLAGGADTQYF.

Note on this clonotype: This sequence may be a read error, since a much larger clone differs from it by one base. The rearrangement links TRBV10-1 to TRBJ2-1, with D perhaps assigned TRBD1 or TRBD2 (6 bases each). TRBJ2-7 matches the DNA end more closely, so the J call is doubtful. The CDR3 is 15 amino acids. The germline V gene has CDR1 WNHNN and CDR2 SYGVQD (reference sequence). The CDR3 sequence is CASSGGGPSYNEQYF. The DNA of the CDR3 is TGCGCCAGCAGTGGTGGGGGGCCCTCCTACAATGAGCAGTACTTC.

This clonotype appeared many times. J is TRBJ1-2 and V is TRBV10-3; D unclear. The germline V and J ends were trimmed by 4 bases and 6 bases, with 12 bases remaining between them. This CDR3 comprises 13 residues. Germline CDR1 reads ENHRY; CDR2 reads SYGVKD. DNA for the CDR3: TGTGCCATCAGTGCGGCCCCTTCGGATGGCTACACCTTC. This translates into CAISAAPSDGYTF.

A word on this clonotype: A read error may be the cause here, since a much bigger clone is one base away. The rearrangement links TRBV20-1 to TRBJ2-4; D unresolved. The germline V and J ends were trimmed by 5 bases and 13 bases, with 18 bases remaining between them. Per germline, CDR1 DFQATT and CDR2 SNEGSKA (reference sequence). This CDR3 comprises 12 residues. The CDR3 protein is CSAVGFYNEQYF. DNA for the CDR3: TGCAGTGCTGTGGGCTTTTACAATGAGCAGTACTTC.